This TCR beta chain comes out of a study of early T cells in non-severe SARS-CoV-2 infection. Overall study: Sequencing used unsorted whole-blood bulk RNA, so chains lack pairing. Notes on the study in general: VDJdb matching, biased toward anti-spike CD8 responses, missed private and CD4 specificities.

Researchers attached unique molecular identifiers to individual cDNA molecules. TCRdb independently ran MiXCR on the 5' RACE reads; one entry per CDR3 protein. The sample shows 45,000 to 55,000 distinct CDR3 sequences, under 7.5% of them seen only once. This clonotype was observed at least ten times. The antigen is not known. Trimming removed 1 base at V and 2 bases at J, with 13 bases between. The CDR3 is 16 residues long. Germline V gene data show CDR1 as SGHDT and CDR2 as YYEEEE. The receptor was derived from an adult who was a healthcare worker with PCR-confirmed SARS-CoV-2 infection or an uninfected control (not recorded which). The chain uses TRBV5-6 and TRBJ1-5; D is ambiguous. Sample: whole blood. The CDR3 reads CASSLSGSLRNQPQHF. The CDR3 DNA sequence: TGTGCCAGCAGCTTGTCAGGAAGCCTCCGCAATCAGCCCCAGCATTTT.